These 29 T cell receptor beta chains came from one sample sequenced in a study of blood T cells in healthy people across ages. Primers used in a second PCR of about 7 to 12 cycles were a sample-barcoded 5' primer and a J-beta primer mix. TCRdb independently ran MiXCR on the 5' RACE reads; one entry per CDR3 protein. The sample shows 850,000 to 1,000,000 distinct CDR3 sequences, roughly 51% of them seen only once. The specimen was blood. The receptors were sampled from an older woman in good health.

This clonotype appeared a few times. The J gene is TRBJ2-5, the V gene TRBV20-1, with unresolved D. Germline loops: CDR1 DFQATT, CDR2 SNEGSKA (reference sequence). Between the trimmed V and J ends, which lost 0 bases and 9 bases, there was a span of 14 bases. This CDR3 has 13 residues. CDR3 amino acids: CSARDQGRSAQYF. The CDR3 coding sequence is TGCAGTGCTAGAGATCAAGGCAGGTCGGCCCAGTACTTC.

The chain has TRBV15 and TRBJ2-5, with D perhaps TRBD1 (5 bases). Germline V gene lookup returns CDR1 LNHNV and CDR2 YYDKDF (reference sequence). The CDR3 contains 18 residues. Trimming cost V 1 base and J 0 bases, with 18 bases left between them. Here the CDR3 reads CATSRGLQWGTYQETQYF. The DNA of the CDR3 is TGTGCCACCAGCAGAGGGTTGCAATGGGGCACTTACCAAGAGACCCAGTACTTC.

The chain joins TRBV18 to TRBJ1-2; D is unresolved. The CDR3 contains 14 residues. V lost 5 bases to trimming and J lost 7 bases, with 17 bases between them. Looked up from germline, CDR1 is KGHSH and CDR2 is LQKENI. CDR3 in DNA: TGTGCCAGCTCAGCTTCCAAGACCCCAGGTGGCTACACCTTC. Translation: CASSASKTPGGYTF.

This clonotype has only a few counts. This chain joins TRBV28 and TRBJ2-7, with TRBD1 matching 10 bases. The CDR3 covers 15 residues. CDR1 and CDR2 from the germline V gene are MDHEN and SYDVKM. V shed 1 base, J shed 3 bases, and the junction held 3 bases outside the gene matches. DNA for the CDR3: TGTGCCAGCAGTTTATATGGGACAGGGGACTACGAGCAGTACTTC. This codes for CASSLYGTGDYEQYF.

Only one count was recorded for this clonotype. The chain employs TRBV3-1 and TRBJ2-4; 12 bases are a match to TRBD2. The V gene's germline CDR1 is LGHDT and CDR2 YNNKEL (reference sequence). The CDR3 totals 15 residues. V was pared by 4 bases and J by 13 bases, with 11 bases of the junction left unmatched. The CDR3 region has the DNA TGTGCCAGCAGCCGAGGACTAGCGGGGACCGAGGCGCAGTACTTC. Translation: CASSRGLAGTEAQYF.

This clonotype is a singleton in its sample. This chain links TRBV20-1 with TRBJ2-4; TRBD2 aligns across 13 bases. The J call could be wrong; TRBJ2-7 is a better fit for the DNA end. The germline V gene has CDR1 DFQATT and CDR2 SNEGSKA (reference sequence). CDR3 length equals 17 residues. The CDR3 here is CSAPRRWTSGSSYEQYF. CDR3 nucleotides: TGCAGTGCCCCTAGAAGGTGGACTAGCGGGAGCTCCTACGAGCAGTACTTC.

This chain links TRBV7-8 with TRBJ2-3; 9 bases are shared with TRBD1. Germline CDR1 and CDR2: SGHVS and FQNEAQ. The CDR3 totals 16 residues. J was trimmed by 2 bases and V by 5 bases; bases with no gene match: 8. CDR3 amino acids: CASSTRQGGLTDTQYF. The CDR3 DNA reads as TGTGCCAGCAGCACGCGACAGGGGGGACTCACAGATACGCAGTATTTT.

The chain has TRBV5-6 and TRBJ1-2; 7 nucleotides align to TRBD1. The germline CDR1 and CDR2 sequences are SGHDT and YYEEEE. J gave up 3 bases and V 4 bases, and 12 bases lay outside the gene matches. The CDR3 runs to 16 residues. The CDR3 spells CASSPDRFRDYYGYTF. For the CDR3, the DNA is TGTGCCAGCAGCCCGGACAGGTTTAGGGATTACTATGGCTACACCTTC.

The chain has TRBV4-2 and TRBJ2-5; 10 bases are shared with TRBD2. CDR1 and CDR2 from the germline V gene are LGHNA and YNFKEQ. This CDR3 comprises 18 residues. V shed 0 bases and J 0 bases; nucleotides not matched to a gene: 7. CDR3 sequence (DNA): TGTGCCAGCAGCCAAGATCTTGGTAGCGGGGGGTACCAAGAGACCCAGTACTTC. Amino acid sequence: CASSQDLGSGGYQETQYF.

The chain joins TRBV4-2 to TRBJ2-6; D may match TRBD1 or TRBD2 (5 bases each). V was cut by 8 bases and J by 4 bases, with 18 bases left in between. There are 16 residues in the CDR3. CDR1 and CDR2 (germline): LGHNA, YNFKEQ. CDR3 protein: CASLKRGAPGANVLTF. CDR3 nucleotide sequence: TGTGCCAGCTTAAAAAGAGGGGCTCCCGGGGCCAACGTCCTGACTTTC.

The CDR3 loop is CASSEGSGNTIYF. CDR3 DNA: TGTGCCAGCAGTGAAGGGAGTGGAAACACCATATATTTT. This chain connects TRBV2 to TRBJ1-3; unclear D gene. Between the trimmed V and J ends, which lost 1 base and 3 bases, there was a span of 4 bases. The CDR3 spans 13 residues. Germline loops: CDR1 SNHLY, CDR2 FYNNEI.

This clonotype was counted a few times. V and J are TRBV6-2 or TRBV6-3 and TRBJ2-1; no firm D call. The V and J ends lost 8 bases and 6 bases respectively, with 17 bases between them. The germline CDR1 and CDR2 sequences are MNHEY and SVGEGT. This CDR3 has 14 residues. The CDR3 protein is CASLRPAATNEQFF. The CDR3 DNA reads TGTGCCAGCCTCCGCCCCGCGGCAACCAATGAGCAGTTCTTC.

The chain couples TRBV10-1 to TRBJ2-1, with 11 positions matching TRBD1. There are 18 residues in the CDR3. From germline, CDR1 is WNHNN and CDR2 SYGVQD (reference sequence). The V gene end was trimmed by 1 base and the J gene end by 2 bases; junction bases not matched to a gene: 7. CDR3 sequence: CASSEFSPGQGAYNEQFF. CDR3 nucleotide sequence: TGCGCCAGCAGTGAGTTTTCCCCGGGACAGGGGGCCTACAATGAGCAGTTCTTC.

This clonotype was seen more than once but under ten times. This chain uses TRBV7-2 with TRBJ2-6; 7 bases line up with TRBD1. The CDR3 spans 20 residues. From germline, CDR1 is SGHTA and CDR2 FQGNSA. V lost 0 bases, J lost 1 base, and 12 bases stayed unmatched. CDR3 residues: CASSLALQGPYISGANVLTF. The CDR3 region has the DNA TGTGCCAGCAGCTTAGCGTTACAGGGGCCCTATATATCTGGGGCCAACGTCCTGACTTTC.

Concerning this clonotype itself: A much larger clone lies one base from this, so it may be a read error. The chain uses TRBV6-2 or TRBV6-3 and TRBJ2-5; D tentatively fits TRBD1 or TRBD2 (5 bases each). The end of the DNA aligns better with TRBJ2-7, so the J call may be wrong. From germline, CDR1 is MNHEY and CDR2 SVGEGT. The CDR3 loop spans 14 amino acids. In DNA form, the CDR3 reads TGTGCCAGCGGTATCTCCGGGACCAAGGGCGAGCAGTACTTC. As protein: CASGISGTKGEQYF.

The chain recombines TRBV7-2 with TRBJ1-2; the match to TRBD1 covers 9 bases. CDR3 length: 17 residues. V lost 0 bases, J lost 0 bases, and 5 bases stayed unmatched. Germline CDR1 is SGHTA and CDR2 is FQGNSA. CDR3 region: CASSLALGQGTNYGYTF. CDR3 nucleotide sequence: TGTGCCAGCAGCTTAGCGCTTGGACAGGGGACTAACTATGGCTACACCTTC.

The chain has TRBV20-1 and TRBJ2-1, with D hard to call. Looked up from germline, CDR1 is DFQATT and CDR2 is SNEGSKA (reference sequence). Trimming took 0 bases from V and 4 from J, leaving 10 bases between them. The CDR3 contains 14 residues. The CDR3 DNA reads TGCAGTGCTAGAGATAAGGGAATTTACAATGAGCAGTTCTTC. As protein: CSARDKGIYNEQFF.

The chain carries TRBV28 and TRBJ1-6; 7 nucleotides agree with TRBD1. CDR1 and CDR2 from the germline V gene are MDHEN and SYDVKM. CDR3 length equals 17 residues. V was clipped by 7 bases and J by 6 bases; unmatched bases: 15. This chain's CDR3 is CASNRNRQGLSNSPLHF. CDR3 in DNA: TGTGCCAGCAATAGGAATCGACAGGGCCTTAGTAATTCACCCCTCCACTTT.

The rearrangement uses TRBV4-1 and TRBJ2-2; D is unresolved. The V gene's germline CDR1 is MGHRA and CDR2 YSYEKL. Deletions cut 4 bases from V and 4 bases from J, with 13 bases between. This CDR3 region has 15 residues. Here the CDR3 reads CASSRVVVSTGELFF. In DNA, the CDR3 is TGCGCCAGCAGCCGGGTCGTGGTCAGCACCGGGGAGCTGTTTTTT.

The CDR3 sequence is CASRGDGESYEQYF. For the CDR3, the DNA is TGTGCCAGCAGAGGGGACGGTGAATCCTACGAGCAGTACTTC. The chain uses TRBV2 and TRBJ2-7; either TRBD1 or TRBD2 may fit D (5 bases each). Looked up from germline, CDR1 is SNHLY and CDR2 is FYNNEI. V shed 6 bases and J shed 1 base, with 13 bases lying between them. This CDR3 has 14 residues.

In nucleotides, the CDR3 is TGCGCCAGCAGCTTGGACCTTGATGGCCGAACGCAGTATTTT. Translated, it gives CASSLDLDGRTQYF. The rearrangement joins TRBV5-1 to TRBJ2-3; no definite D call. The CDR3 contains 14 residues. Trimming removed 0 bases at V and 9 bases at J, with 14 bases between. CDR1 is SGHRS and CDR2 is YFSETQ in the germline V gene.

Worth noting for this clonotype: A clone one base away is much larger, so this may be a read error. The chain links TRBV12-3 or TRBV12-4 to TRBJ2-1, with 8 bases lining up with TRBD2. The CDR3 loop spans 13 amino acids. CDR3 region: CAGSLGLGNEQFF. For the CDR3, the DNA is TGTGCCGGCAGCCTGGGACTAGGGAATGAGCAGTTCTTC.

CDR3 protein: CSVEIATEAFF. CDR3 nucleotide sequence: TGCAGCGTTGAAATTGCGACTGAAGCTTTCTTT. This chain uses TRBV29-1 with TRBJ1-1; D uncertain. Germline V gene lookup returns CDR1 SQVTM and CDR2 ANQGSEA. V lost 2 bases, J lost 5 bases, and 6 bases lay in between. The CDR3 is made up of 11 amino acids.

As regards this clonotype: At one of its ends the junction is not consistent with the germline gene, which may arise from a read error. The chain is built from TRBV30 and TRBJ2-2, with a tentative D call TRBD2 (5 bases). Germline assignment: CDR1 GTSNPN and CDR2 SVGIG (reference sequence). This CDR3 is 12 amino acids long. The CDR3 region is CARRRSTGELFF. The CDR3 region has the DNA TGTGCCCGGAGGAGGTCAACCGGGGAGCTGTTTTTT.

This clonotype was detected only once. The genes are TRBV6-5 and TRBJ2-1, with 7 positions matching TRBD1. Germline V gives CDR1 MNHEY, CDR2 SVGAGI. The CDR3 loop spans 14 amino acids. V lost 6 bases and J lost 10; bases outside the gene matches: 12. As DNA, the CDR3 is TGTGCCAGCAGAGGACAGGCAGTCCCTGTCGAGCAGTTCTTC. This translates into CASRGQAVPVEQFF.

About this clonotype: This may be a read error: a much more frequent sequence differs by one nucleotide. The rearrangement joins TRBV29-1 to TRBJ2-7, with D perhaps assigned TRBD1 or TRBD2 (6 bases each). The CDR3 extends over 14 amino acids. Germline V lookup: CDR1 SQVTM, CDR2 ANQGSEA. V shed 4 bases and J shed 2 bases, with 15 bases lying between them. The CDR3 reads CSVGAGQHTYEQYF. The CDR3 DNA reads as TGCAGCGTTGGGGCGGGACAACATACCTACGAGCAGTACTTC.

This clonotype was detected a few times. The chain couples TRBV10-3 to TRBJ2-7; D gene ambiguous. The CDR3 runs 10 residues. Looked up from germline, CDR1 is ENHRY and CDR2 is SYGVKD. V lost 8 bases and J lost 3, with 5 bases in between. CDR3 nucleotides: TGTGCCATCGGAAGCTACGAGCAGTACTTC. This encodes CAIGSYEQYF.

The chain carries TRBV2 and TRBJ2-3, with TRBD2 matching 11 bases. This CDR3 has 13 amino acids. Losses at the gene ends were 11 bases for V and 6 bases for J; bases not matched to a gene: 7. The germline V gene has CDR1 SNHLY and CDR2 FYNNEI. CDR3 nucleotides: TGTGCCGGGGCACTAGCGGGAGTCGATACGCAGTATTTT. As protein: CAGALAGVDTQYF. Using reference TRBV2 and TRBJ2-3 for the parts outside the CDR3, the full variable domain is EPEVTQTPSHQVTQMGQEVILRCVPISNHLYFYWYRQILGQKVEFLVSFYNNEISEKSEIFDDQFSVERPDGSNFTLKIRSTKLEDSAMYFCAGALAGVDTQYFGPGTRLTVL.

This clonotype has at least ten counts. J is TRBJ1-6 and V is TRBV7-2; possible D gene TRBD1, 6 bases. Germline V CDR1 and CDR2: SGHTA, FQGNSA. This CDR3 is 17 amino acids long. V lost 3 bases and J lost 7, with 19 bases in between. The CDR3 spells CASSLIPDRFPNSPLHF. The CDR3 DNA reads TGTGCCAGCAGCTTGATACCCGACAGGTTCCCGAATTCACCCCTCCACTTT.